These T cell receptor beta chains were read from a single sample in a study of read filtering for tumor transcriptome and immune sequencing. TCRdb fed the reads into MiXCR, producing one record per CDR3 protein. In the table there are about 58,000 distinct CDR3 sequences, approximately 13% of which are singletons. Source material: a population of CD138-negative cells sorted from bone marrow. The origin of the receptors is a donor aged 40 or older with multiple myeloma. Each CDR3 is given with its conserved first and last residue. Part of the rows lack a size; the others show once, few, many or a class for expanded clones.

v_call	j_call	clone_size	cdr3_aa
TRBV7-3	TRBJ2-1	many	CASSRGTGGSEQFF
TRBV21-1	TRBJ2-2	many	CASSKDRVLTGELFF
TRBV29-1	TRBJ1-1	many	CSVSGLGEAFF
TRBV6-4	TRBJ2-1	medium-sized	CASSGGQGLPNEQFF
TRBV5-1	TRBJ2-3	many	CASSWGQGSTDTQYF
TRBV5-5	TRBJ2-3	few	CVSSLWRHSTDTQYF
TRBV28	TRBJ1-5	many	CASTSDDQPQHF
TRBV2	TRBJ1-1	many	CASSEWRLPRDTEAFF
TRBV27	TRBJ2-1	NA	CASSFGTSGAHDEQFF
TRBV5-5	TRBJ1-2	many	CASSLGDSSPYGYTF
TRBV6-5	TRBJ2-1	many	CASSPTSGGKFF
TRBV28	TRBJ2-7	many	CASSSPGQGVLEQYF
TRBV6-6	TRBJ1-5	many	CASTINMAGGNQPQHF
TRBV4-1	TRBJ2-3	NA	CASSHAPTSGATDTQCF
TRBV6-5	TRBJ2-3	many	CASSYFPGDTQYF
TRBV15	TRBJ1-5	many	CATSARGTLGQPQHF
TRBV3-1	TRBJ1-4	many	CASSRGPIKLFF
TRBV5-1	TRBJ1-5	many	CASSWGTASNQPQHF
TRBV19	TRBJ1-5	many	CASSMLTGQGVQPQHF
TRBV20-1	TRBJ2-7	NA	CSFVNTGGDYEQYF
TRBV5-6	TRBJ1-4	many	CASGRTGTTRFNEKLFF
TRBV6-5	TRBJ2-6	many	CASRKSSGANVLTF
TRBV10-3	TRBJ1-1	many	CAISDPRGQGRLAFF
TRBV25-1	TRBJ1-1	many	CASTAPGGTEAFF
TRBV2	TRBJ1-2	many	CASSVRGQTNYGYTF
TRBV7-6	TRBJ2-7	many	CASSLNPTSLGEQYF
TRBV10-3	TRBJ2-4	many	CAISESPNIQYF
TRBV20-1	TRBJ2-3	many	CSARAASGGGSSTDTQYF
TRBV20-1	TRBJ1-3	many	CSARDSTGGDGNTIYF
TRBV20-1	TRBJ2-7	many	CSARRIRTPTNEQYF
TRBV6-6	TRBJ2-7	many	CASSPLQGTREQYF
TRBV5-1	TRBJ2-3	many	CASSLTAGPDTQYF
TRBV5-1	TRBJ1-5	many	CASSLGRDRGGNSNQPQHF
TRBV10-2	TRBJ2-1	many	CASSESMVYNEQFF
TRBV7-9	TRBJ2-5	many	CASSGTGSETQYF
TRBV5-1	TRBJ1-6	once	CASSPHGSSYNSPLHF
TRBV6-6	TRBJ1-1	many	CASTATGAGTEAFF
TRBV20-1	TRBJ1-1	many	CSARDGTGNTEAFF
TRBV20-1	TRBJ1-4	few	CSATNFLSGGAGEKLFF
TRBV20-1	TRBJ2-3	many	CSAGGGALPGGTDTQYF
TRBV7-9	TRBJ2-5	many	CASSLSTGLTETQYF
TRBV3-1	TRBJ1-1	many	CASSPYNKGLGNTEAFF